This is a list of T cell receptor beta chains from one sample in a study of blood T cell repertoires in COVID-19. Here immunoSEQ multiplex PCR was the method, and the copy in TCRdb shows in-frame clones only, minus some. The sample yields under 150,000 clones, almost 85% seen once. The sequencing input was peripheral blood. Receptors originate from a man aged 65-85 years with active or convalescent COVID-19. The CDR3 runs from the conserved cysteine through the conserved F or W. A D gene is named only where the DNA matches it firmly. Clone size is not always given. Where it is, it says once, few, many or a class for expanded clones.

j_call | v_call | clone_size | d_call | cdr3_nt | cdr3_aa
TRBJ1-2 | TRBV19 | NA | TRBD1 | TGTGCCAGTAGTAGCCCTGGGACAGGGCCTAACTATGGCTACACCTTC | CASSSPGTGPNYGYTF
TRBJ2-7 | TRBV2 | NA | TRBD2 | TGTGCCAGCAGTGGCGGGAGGGGGGCCTACGAGCAGTACTTC | CASSGGRGAYEQYF
TRBJ2-1 | TRBV18 | NA | TRBD1 | TGTGCCAGCTCACCGGGACAGGGAGGTGGCATGAGGCAGTTCTTC | CASSPGQGGGMRQFF
TRBJ1-2 | TRBV7-3 | once | TRBD1 | TGTGCCAGCAGCGGCAAGGACAGGGTTTATGGCTACACCTTC | CASSGKDRVYGYTF
TRBJ1-4 | TRBV27 | NA | TRBD1 | TGTGCCAGCAGTCCCCGGGACAGGGTGAATGAAAAACTGTTTTTT | CASSPRDRVNEKLFF
TRBJ2-7 | TRBV28 | NA | NA | TGTGCCAGTCGCAACGCAGGGTTAAGGTACGAGCAGTACTTC | CASRNAGLRYEQYF
TRBJ2-3 | TRBV24-1 | NA | TRBD2 | TGTGCCACCAGTGATAGGACTAGCGGGGATGGCACAGATACGCAGTATTTT | CATSDRTSGDGTDTQYF
TRBJ1-2 | TRBV7-9 | few | TRBD1 | TGTGCCAGCAGCTTGGGGACAGCAATTTATGGCTACACCTTC | CASSLGTAIYGYTF
TRBJ1-5 | TRBV29-1 | NA | NA | TGCAGCGTTGGCAAAGGGGATCAGCCCCAGCATTTT | CSVGKGDQPQHF
TRBJ2-3 | TRBV24-1 | NA | TRBD2 | TGTGCCACCAGTGAACCCGCGGGGGTCGGACTGTATTTT | CATSEPAGVGLYF
TRBJ2-2 | TRBV6-6 | NA | TRBD1 | TGTGCCAGCCTATGGCCAGGGGGAAACACCGGGGAGCTGTTTTTT | CASLWPGGNTGELFF
TRBJ1-3 | TRBV19 | NA | NA | TGTGCCAGTGGAGGGAGAGGAAACACCATATATTTT | CASGGRGNTIYF
TRBJ1-5 | TRBV5-1 | NA | TRBD1 | TGCGCCAGCAGCCAAAACACAGGGGGCAATCAGCCCCAGCATTTT | CASSQNTGGNQPQHF
TRBJ1-2 | TRBV28 | NA | NA | TGTGCCAGCAGTTTACCCAGGCCTAACTATGGCTACACCTTC | CASSLPRPNYGYTF
TRBJ1-2 | TRBV30 | NA | NA | TGTGCCTGGGCCCCCCCTCTGGGGCAGGGACAATACTATGGCTACACCTTC | CAWAPPLGQGQYYGYTF
TRBJ1-6 | TRBV27 | NA | NA | TGTGCCAGCAGTTTAACGGAGTTTTATAATTCACCCCTCCACTTT | CASSLTEFYNSPLHF
TRBJ2-2 | TRBV9 | NA | TRBD1 | TGTGCCAGCAGCGTTAGGGGACAGGGGGCCACCGGGGAGCTGTTTTTT | CASSVRGQGATGELFF
TRBJ2-7 | TRBV7-8 | NA | NA | TGTGCCAGCAGCCAGGGAGGACTAAGATACTTC | CASSQGGLRYF
TRBJ2-7 | TRBV2 | NA | TRBD2 | TGTGCCAGCAGTGTGGTAGCGGGAGTGGGTGAGCAGTACTTC | CASSVVAGVGEQYF
TRBJ2-7 | TRBV19 | NA | TRBD2 | TGTGCCAGTAGTGAGCTAGCGGGAGGCTCCTACGAGCAGTACTTC | CASSELAGGSYEQYF
TRBJ1-2 | TRBV18 | NA | TRBD1 | TGTGCCAGCTCCCCCGGGACAGGGAATGGCTACACCTTC | CASSPGTGNGYTF
TRBJ1-2 | TRBV6-1 | NA | NA | TGTGCCAGCAGTGATTACGGGGGGGCTGGCTACACCTTC | CASSDYGGAGYTF
TRBJ1-1 | TRBV5-4 | few | NA | TGTGCCAGCAGCTACCAAGGACAGAATGAAGCTTTCTTT | CASSYQGQNEAFF
TRBJ1-2 | TRBV30 | NA | NA | TGTGCCTGGAGCCGGACAGAATATGGCTACACCTTC | CAWSRTEYGYTF
TRBJ1-1 | TRBV25-1 | NA | NA | TGTGCCAGCAGTGAATCCGGGATTATGAACACTGAAGCTTTCTTT | CASSESGIMNTEAFF
TRBJ1-6 | TRBV10-2 | NA | NA | TGCGCCAGCAGTGAGTCAGGGGAGGCCCCTTCACCCCTCCACTTT | CASSESGEAPSPLHF
TRBJ1-3 | TRBV6-5 | NA | TRBD1 | TGTGCCACCCACAGGGGGTCTGGAAACACCATATATTTT | CATHRGSGNTIYF
TRBJ2-1 | TRBV19 | NA | NA | TGTGCCAGTAGCTCTCGGGCGGGACACAATGAGCAGTTCTTC | CASSSRAGHNEQFF
TRBJ1-1 | TRBV4-2 | NA | TRBD1 | TGTGCCAGCAGCCCGGACTTGACAGGGGGCACTGAAGCTTTCTTT | CASSPDLTGGTEAFF